The 25 T cell receptor beta chains presented below share a single source sample, sequenced in a study of siplizumab effects on memory and regulatory T cells. Profiled with immunoSEQ multiplex PCR; TCRdb holds only in-frame clones, not every one. Here the sample spans about 100,000 clones, more than 85% being singletons. The material sequenced was CD4+ T cells sorted from blood. The receptors were gathered from a human donor in good health.

The chain couples TRBV4-2 to TRBJ1-4; D unresolved. This CDR3 is built from 15 residues. V lost 4 bases and J 5 bases, leaving 14 bases between the germline ends. Germline assignment: CDR1 LGHNA and CDR2 YNFKEQ. CDR3 coding DNA: TGTGCCAGCAGCCTACACCGGCGGGGAAATGAAAAACTGTTTTTT. Its translation is CASSLHRRGNEKLFF.

V is TRBV28 and J is TRBJ2-7; D unresolved. The CDR3 sequence is 15 residues long. Trimming took 5 bases from V and 0 from J, leaving 14 bases between them. The germline gives CDR1 MDHEN, CDR2 SYDVKM. Here the CDR3 reads CASSPPERSSYEQYF. The CDR3 DNA sequence: TGTGCCAGCAGTCCACCGGAAAGATCCTCCTACGAGCAGTACTTC.

The chain uses TRBV7-9 and TRBJ2-3, with 8 bases aligning to TRBD2. The CDR3 is made up of 15 amino acids. The V gene end was trimmed by 5 bases and the J gene end by 0 bases; junction bases not matched to a gene: 4. Germline assignment: CDR1 SEHNR and CDR2 FQNEAQ (reference sequence). CDR3 nucleotides: TGTGCCAGCAGCCACACTAGCGGTAGCACAGATACGCAGTATTTT. The encoded protein is CASSHTSGSTDTQYF.

V and J are TRBV11-2 and TRBJ2-2; D is unclear. Germline CDR1 and CDR2: SGHAT and FQNNGV. The CDR3 length is 12 residues. The V end was cut by 4 bases, the J end by 4 bases, with 4 bases between. The CDR3, as DNA: TGTGCCAGCAGCTACCCCACCGGGGAGCTGTTTTTT. This codes for CASSYPTGELFF.

This rearrangement joins TRBV5-1 to TRBJ1-3; tentative D call: TRBD1 (5 bases). Trimming took 1 base from V and 0 from J, leaving 14 bases between them. Germline CDR1 and CDR2: SGHRS and YFSETQ. The CDR3 loop spans 17 amino acids. In nucleotides, the CDR3 is TGCGCCAGCAGCTTGACGGGGACGGACCTCTCTGGAAACACCATATATTTT. Encoded protein: CASSLTGTDLSGNTIYF.

In DNA, the CDR3 is TGTGCCAGCAGCTTAGATCTTGGAGGGACTGGCTCCTACGAGCAGTACTTC. Its translation: CASSLDLGGTGSYEQYF. This rearrangement joins TRBV11-2 to TRBJ2-7; D perhaps matches TRBD2 (6 bases). Per the germline V gene, CDR1 is SGHAT and CDR2 is FQNNGV. Trimming removed 0 bases at V and 0 bases at J, with 15 bases between. CDR3 size: 17 residues.

V is TRBV6-5 and J is TRBJ2-5; D is unclear. Trimming took off 4 bases at V and 5 bases at J, with 11 bases between the two ends. Germline CDR1 is MNHEY and CDR2 is SVGAGI. There are 13 residues in the CDR3. CDR3 in DNA: TGTGCCAGCAGTTCGATGATAAGGGAGACCCAGTACTTC. It is translated as CASSSMIRETQYF.

The genes are TRBV5-3 and TRBJ2-1, with 7 positions matching TRBD1. TRBV5-3 qualifies as an ORF whose function is uncertain. The CDR3 sequence is 16 residues long. The trim removed 4 bases at V and 4 bases at J, leaving 11 bases unmatched. CDR3 sequence: CARSPRQGGGYNEQFF. CDR3 sequence (DNA): TGTGCCAGAAGCCCAAGACAGGGTGGTGGTTACAATGAGCAGTTCTTC.

A single count supports this clone. The chain employs TRBV6-1 and TRBJ2-7; D not resolved. The V end was cut by 2 bases, the J end by 9 bases, with 14 bases between. In germline, CDR1 is MNHNS, CDR2 SASEGT. This CDR3 region has 13 residues. In nucleotides, the CDR3 is TGTGCCAGCAGTGAATCTAATTGGCCCGTGCAGTACTTC. Translating gives CASSESNWPVQYF.

The rearrangement links TRBV27 to TRBJ2-2, with 8 bases matching TRBD2. Germline values: CDR1 MNHEY, CDR2 SMNVEV (reference sequence). Trimming took 3 bases from V and 7 from J; bases not matched to a gene: 7. The CDR3 spans 15 residues. CDR3 coding DNA: TGTGCCAGCAGTTTCTCAGCGGGAGTGGGCGGGGAGCTGTTTTTT. It specifies CASSFSAGVGGELFF.

The chain combines TRBV14 with TRBJ1-1; D is unclear. The CDR3 spans 16 residues. Trimming removed 1 base at V and 2 bases at J, with 14 bases between. Germline CDR1 SGHDN, CDR2 FVKESK. The DNA of the CDR3 is TGTGCCAGCAGCCAAGGTCTGGAGCTATTAAACACTGAAGCTTTCTTT. Protein sequence: CASSQGLELLNTEAFF.

V usage is TRBV28 and J usage is TRBJ2-7, with 9 bases lining up with TRBD1. Germline V gene lookup returns CDR1 MDHEN and CDR2 SYDVKM. With V trimmed by 5 bases and J by 11 bases, 10 bases remained unmatched. The CDR3 contains 13 residues. CDR3 DNA: TGTGCCAGCAGTCTAATAACAGGGGGCGGAAAGTACTTC. Translation gives CASSLITGGGKYF.

The chain is built from TRBV6-1 and TRBJ1-5; maybe TRBD1 (6 bases). V was pared by 0 bases and J by 3 bases, with 21 bases between. The CDR3 totals 19 residues. The germline V gene has CDR1 MNHNS and CDR2 SASEGT. CDR3 amino acids: CASSEALSFGQGHNQPQHF. CDR3 in DNA: TGTGCCAGCAGTGAAGCTTTATCTTTTGGGCAGGGGCACAATCAGCCCCAGCATTTT.

The V and J genes are TRBV7-8 and TRBJ1-3, with 8 bases fitting TRBD1. The ends lost 4 bases at V and 4 bases at J; junction bases unmatched: 9. From germline, CDR1 is SGHVS and CDR2 FQNEAQ. This CDR3 comprises 16 residues. The CDR3 nucleotides are TGTGCCAGCAGCTCGACATGGGGACAGGAAGGAAACACCATATATTTT. Its translation is CASSSTWGQEGNTIYF.

V and J are TRBV2 and TRBJ1-5; 9 nucleotides align to TRBD1. The CDR3 covers 15 residues. The germline CDR1 and CDR2 sequences are SNHLY and FYNNEI. Unmatched junction bases numbered 10, after V lost 7 bases and J lost 6 bases. The CDR3 sequence is CASKGQGIRSQPQHF. The CDR3 DNA is TGTGCCAGCAAGGGACAGGGAATTCGGAGTCAGCCCCAGCATTTT.

V is TRBV28 and J is TRBJ2-2, with 10 bases identical to TRBD1. V was pared by 5 bases and J by 6 bases, with 6 bases of the junction left unmatched. Germline assignment: CDR1 MDHEN and CDR2 SYDVKM. The CDR3 contains 15 residues. Here the CDR3 reads CASSPRTGGSGELFF. CDR3 nucleotide sequence: TGTGCCAGCAGTCCCCGGACAGGGGGGTCCGGGGAGCTGTTTTTT.

The J gene is TRBJ1-1, the V gene TRBV11-3, with a tentative D call TRBD1 (6 bases). CDR1 SGHNT and CDR2 YENEEA come from the germline V gene. V lost 1 base and J lost 8, with 11 bases in between. The CDR3 runs to 13 residues. CDR3 DNA sequence: TGTGCCAGCAGCTTAGGGGGGGCCTCCGAAGCTTTCTTT. Translating gives CASSLGGASEAFF.

The rearrangement links TRBV6-5 to TRBJ2-7; perhaps TRBD1 as D (5 bases). CDR3 size: 12 residues. The germline gives CDR1 MNHEY, CDR2 SVGAGI. Trimming took off 6 bases at V and 3 bases at J, with 9 bases between the two ends. CDR3 residues: CASRRDSYEQYF. CDR3 nucleotides: TGTGCCAGCAGGCGTGACAGCTACGAGCAGTACTTC.

The chain links TRBV10-1 to TRBJ2-1, with D possibly being TRBD2 (6 bases). Between the trimmed V and J ends, which lost 5 bases and 4 bases, there was a span of 15 bases. The length of the CDR3 is 15 residues. Germline CDR1 is WNHNN and CDR2 is SYGVQD (reference sequence). The CDR3 DNA follows: TGCGCCAGCAGTCCTATGGGACTGGCGTACAATGAGCAGTTCTTC. The encoded protein is CASSPMGLAYNEQFF.

This chain links TRBV19 with TRBJ2-6; D may be TRBD1 (6 bases). This CDR3 contains 15 residues. Germline V gene data show CDR1 as LNHDA and CDR2 as SQIVND (reference sequence). V lost 3 bases and J 1 base, leaving 7 bases between the germline ends. This CDR3 is CASSMGASGANVLTF. CDR3 DNA: TGTGCCAGTAGTATGGGGGCGTCTGGGGCCAACGTCCTGACTTTC.

This clone was counted a single time. This chain uses TRBV27 with TRBJ1-6, with D possibly being TRBD1 (6 bases). The CDR3 contains 17 residues. Germline values: CDR1 MNHEY, CDR2 SMNVEV (reference sequence). Trimming stripped 6 bases from V and 9 bases from J, with 24 bases between. The CDR3 here is CASSPPQGRTGISPLHF. Written as DNA, the CDR3 is TGTGCCAGCAGCCCCCCCCAGGGGCGCACAGGGATTTCACCCCTCCACTTT.

This sequence joins TRBV6-6 and TRBJ2-7, with a weak D call TRBD1 (6 bases). The V gene's germline CDR1 is MNHNY and CDR2 SVGAGI (reference sequence). This CDR3 is built from 12 residues. V lost 6 bases and J lost 4, with 10 bases in between. The CDR3 DNA is TGTGCCAGCAGAACCCAGGGGTACGAGCAGTACTTC. This translates into CASRTQGYEQYF.

This chain joins TRBV5-1 and TRBJ2-3; 8 bases are shared with TRBD1. V dropped 4 bases and J dropped 4; count of bases not matched to a gene: 8. Germline V gene data show CDR1 as SGHRS and CDR2 as YFSETQ. The CDR3 runs to 15 residues. In DNA, the CDR3 is TGCGCCAGCAGCCAGGGGGGACAGGTTCCAGATACGCAGTATTTT. Amino acid sequence: CASSQGGQVPDTQYF. Drawing the rest from reference TRBV5-1 and TRBJ2-3, the complete variable domain is KAGVTQTPRYLIKTRGQQVTLSCSPISGHRSVSWYQQTPGQGLQFLFEYFSETQRNKGNFPGRFSGRQFSNSRSEMNVSTLELGDSALYLCASSQGGQVPDTQYFGPGTRLTVL.

The genes are TRBV19 and TRBJ1-4; D gene unclear. The germline V gene encodes CDR1 LNHDA and CDR2 SQIVND (reference sequence). Trimming took 4 bases from V and 0 from J, leaving 12 bases between them. The CDR3 is 16 amino acids. CDR3 DNA: TGTGCCAGTAGTACCAAACTCCTTTCAACTAATGAAAAACTGTTTTTT. It yields the protein CASSTKLLSTNEKLFF.

The rearrangement uses TRBV13 and TRBJ2-3, with D possibly matching TRBD1 (5 bases). Germline CDR1 reads PRHDT; CDR2 reads FYEKMQ (reference sequence). V lost 5 bases and J 8 bases, leaving 8 bases between the germline ends. This CDR3 has 11 amino acids. CDR3 in DNA: TGTGCCAGCAGCGTGCAGGGTACGCAGTATTTT. This codes for CASSVQGTQYF. The full variable domain, its missing parts supplied by reference TRBV13 and TRBJ2-3, is AAGVIQSPRHLIKEKRETATLKCYPIPRHDTVYWYQQGPGQDPQFLISFYEKMQSDKGSIPDRFSAQQFSDYHSELNMSSLELGDSALYFCASSVQGTQYFGPGTRLTVL.